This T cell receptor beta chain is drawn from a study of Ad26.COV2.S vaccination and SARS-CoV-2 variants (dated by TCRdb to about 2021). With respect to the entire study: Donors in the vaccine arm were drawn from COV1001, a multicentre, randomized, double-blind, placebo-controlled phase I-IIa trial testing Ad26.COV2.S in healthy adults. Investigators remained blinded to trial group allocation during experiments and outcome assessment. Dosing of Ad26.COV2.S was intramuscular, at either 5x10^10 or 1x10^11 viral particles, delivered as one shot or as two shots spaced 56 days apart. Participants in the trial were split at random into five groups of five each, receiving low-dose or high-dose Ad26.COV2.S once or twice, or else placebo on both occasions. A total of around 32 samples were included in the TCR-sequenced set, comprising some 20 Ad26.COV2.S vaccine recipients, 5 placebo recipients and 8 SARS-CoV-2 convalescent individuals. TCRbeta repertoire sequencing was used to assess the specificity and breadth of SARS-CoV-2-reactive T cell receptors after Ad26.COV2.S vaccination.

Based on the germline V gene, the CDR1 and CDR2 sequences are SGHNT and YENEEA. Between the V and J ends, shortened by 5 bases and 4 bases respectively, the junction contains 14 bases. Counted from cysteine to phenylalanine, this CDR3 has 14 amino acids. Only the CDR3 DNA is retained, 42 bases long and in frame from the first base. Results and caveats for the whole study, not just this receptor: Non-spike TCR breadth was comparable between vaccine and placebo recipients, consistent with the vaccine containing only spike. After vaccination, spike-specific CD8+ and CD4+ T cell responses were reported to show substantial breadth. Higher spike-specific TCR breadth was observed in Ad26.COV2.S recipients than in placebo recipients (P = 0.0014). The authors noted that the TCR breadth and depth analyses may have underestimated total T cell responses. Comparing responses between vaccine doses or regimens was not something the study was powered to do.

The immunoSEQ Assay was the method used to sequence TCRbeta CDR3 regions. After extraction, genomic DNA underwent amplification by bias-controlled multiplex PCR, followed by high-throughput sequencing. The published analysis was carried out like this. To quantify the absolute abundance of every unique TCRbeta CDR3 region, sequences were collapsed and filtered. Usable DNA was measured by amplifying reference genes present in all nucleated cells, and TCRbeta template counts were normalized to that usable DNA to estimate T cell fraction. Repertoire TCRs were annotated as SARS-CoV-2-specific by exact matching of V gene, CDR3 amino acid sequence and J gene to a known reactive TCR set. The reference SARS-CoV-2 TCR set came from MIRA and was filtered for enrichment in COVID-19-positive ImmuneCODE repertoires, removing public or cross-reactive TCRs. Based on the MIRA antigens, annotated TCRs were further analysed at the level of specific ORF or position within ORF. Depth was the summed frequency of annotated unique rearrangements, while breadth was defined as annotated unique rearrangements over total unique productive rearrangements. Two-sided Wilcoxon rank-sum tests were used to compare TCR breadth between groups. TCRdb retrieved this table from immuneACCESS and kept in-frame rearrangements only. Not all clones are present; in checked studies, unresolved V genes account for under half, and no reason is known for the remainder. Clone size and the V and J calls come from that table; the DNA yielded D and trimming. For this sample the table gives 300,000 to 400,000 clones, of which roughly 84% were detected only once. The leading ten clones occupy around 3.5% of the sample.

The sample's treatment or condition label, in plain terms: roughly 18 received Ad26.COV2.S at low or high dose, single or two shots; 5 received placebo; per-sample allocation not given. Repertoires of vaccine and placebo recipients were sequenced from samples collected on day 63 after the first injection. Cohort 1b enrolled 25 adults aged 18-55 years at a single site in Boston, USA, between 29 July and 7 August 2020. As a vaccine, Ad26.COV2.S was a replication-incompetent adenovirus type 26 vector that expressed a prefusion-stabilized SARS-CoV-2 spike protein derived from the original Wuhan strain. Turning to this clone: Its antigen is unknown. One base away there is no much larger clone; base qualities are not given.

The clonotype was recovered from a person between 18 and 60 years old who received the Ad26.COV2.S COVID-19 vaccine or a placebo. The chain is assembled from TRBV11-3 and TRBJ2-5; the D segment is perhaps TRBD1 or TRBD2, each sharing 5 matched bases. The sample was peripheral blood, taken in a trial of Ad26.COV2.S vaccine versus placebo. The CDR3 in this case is CASSPGPNTETQYF. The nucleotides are TGTGCCAGCAGCCCGGGACCGAACACAGAGACCCAGTACTTC.